The 3 T cell receptor beta chains below come from one sample, sequenced in a study of control samples from healthy donors and cancer patients. The repertoire was sequenced with immunoSEQ multiplex PCR; TCRdb's copy has only in-frame clones and lacks some. The data show about 160,000 clones, roughly 89% seen once. The material sequenced was blood. These receptors all stem from a young man in good health.

The chain links TRBV9 to TRBJ1-1; D might be TRBD1 (6 bases). The germline V gene has CDR1 SGDLS and CDR2 YYNGEE. Between the trimmed V and J ends, which lost 0 bases and 8 bases, there was a span of 11 bases. The CDR3 covers 13 residues. The CDR3 protein is CASSVDTGSEAFF. The CDR3 bases are TGTGCCAGCAGCGTAGATACAGGGTCAGAAGCTTTCTTT.

This chain connects TRBV29-1 to TRBJ1-4; D not resolved. Germline CDR1 is SQVTM and CDR2 is ANQGSEA. This CDR3 contains 13 residues. Between the trimmed V and J ends, which lost 4 bases and 4 bases, there was a span of 10 bases. Here the CDR3 reads CSVAEGDNEKLFF. The CDR3 DNA is TGCAGCGTTGCCGAGGGTGATAATGAAAAACTGTTTTTT.

J is TRBJ1-1 and V is TRBV12-3 or TRBV12-4, with D possibly being TRBD1 (5 bases). Between the trimmed V and J ends, which lost 8 bases and 5 bases, there was a span of 12 bases. This CDR3 comprises 12 residues. This chain's CDR3 is CASGRGETEAFF. CDR3 bases: TGTGCCAGCGGACGAGGGGAGACTGAAGCTTTCTTT.